The clone carrying this T cell receptor (beta chain) showed up many times. Its antigen is unidentified. At the DNA level, this CDR3 is encoded by other sequences in the same sample as well. Expressed TCRB transcripts were sequenced, since all the RNA that had been isolated was reverse transcribed. Profiling relied on immunoSEQ multiplex PCR, and the TCRdb table lists in-frame clones only, not all of them. The sample includes around 130,000 clones, roughly 15% of them seen just once. Cell sorting via CD45RO/CCR7/CD25/CD127/CD95/CD27 was performed to obtain CD4+ naive, central memory, regulatory and stem cell-like memory cells. Populations isolated by sorting all had purity greater than 95%. This entry belongs to a study of beta chain features in type 1 diabetes. Study conclusions and caveats: Researchers report that Type 1 diabetes patients had moderately but significantly shorter TCRB CDR3s across all four CD4+ subsets. Patients and controls would be equally affected if PCR favored shorter templates.

Input material: central memory CD4+ T cells from blood. The TCR originated in a man younger than 40 with type 1 diabetes.

The chain's CDR3 is CASSLGTGDHEQYF. The CDR3, as DNA: TGCGCCAGCAGCTTAGGGACAGGGGACCACGAGCAGTACTTC. The chain combines TRBV5-1 with TRBJ2-7; 10 nucleotides line up with TRBD1. This CDR3 contains 14 residues. Germline lookup yields CDR1 SGHRS and CDR2 YFSETQ. Trimming cost V 2 bases and J 5 bases; bases outside gene matches: 4.